The 29 T cell receptor beta chains below come from one sample, sequenced in a study of T cells in Graves' hyperthyroidism and ophthalmopathy. Amplified TCR beta CDR3 regions came from RNA transcripts. A set of HTBI primers served as the primers for a first-round RT-PCR of the TCR CDR3. MiXCR was run by TCRdb on the multiplex PCR reads, yielding one entry per CDR3 protein. The table includes fewer than 300,000 distinct CDR3 sequences, about 16% detected once. The sample comprised blood. Receptors originate from a woman aged 50 to 60 with Graves' hyperthyroidism that later progressed to Graves' ophthalmopathy.

This clonotype appeared many times. V gene TRBV11-1 combines with J gene TRBJ2-1, with TRBD1 matching over 11 bases. V lost 5 bases, J lost 3 bases, and 3 bases stayed unmatched. This CDR3 spans 15 amino acids. In germline, CDR1 is SGHAT, CDR2 FQDESV (reference sequence). The DNA of the CDR3 is TGTGCCAGCAGCCGGACAGGGGGCTTCTACAATGAGCAGTTCTTC. Translation: CASSRTGGFYNEQFF.

This clonotype was observed at least ten times. This chain uses TRBV7-8 with TRBJ2-7, with 8 positions matching TRBD1. This CDR3 has 15 residues. Per the germline V gene, CDR1 is SGHVS and CDR2 is FQNEAQ. The V and J ends lost 2 bases and 4 bases, in that order; junction bases with no gene match: 7. The CDR3 spells CASSLRDGQGYEQYF. For the CDR3, the DNA is TGTGCCAGCAGCTTAAGAGATGGACAGGGTTACGAGCAGTACTTC.

The chain links TRBV4-1 to TRBJ2-1; D is uncertain. The CDR3 totals 17 residues. Germline CDR1 MGHRA, CDR2 YSYEKL. Trimming left V 0 bases short and J 0 bases short, with 12 bases between. CDR3 loop: CASSQDIWSSSYNEQFF. The CDR3 bases are TGCGCCAGCAGCCAAGATATTTGGTCAAGCTCCTACAATGAGCAGTTCTTC.

This clonotype was seen repeatedly, ten times or more. DNA of the CDR3: TGTGCCAGCGGGGGGTGGGTGCAGGGAGGTTACACTGAAGCTTTCTTT. The encoded protein is CASGGWVQGGYTEAFF. The chain recombines TRBV7-9 with TRBJ1-1, with D possibly matching TRBD1 (5 bases). The CDR3 runs 16 residues. Per the germline V gene, CDR1 is SEHNR and CDR2 is FQNEAQ (reference sequence). Deletions cut 8 bases from V and 3 bases from J, with 22 bases between. Drawing the rest from reference TRBV7-9 and TRBJ1-1, the complete variable domain is DTGVSQNPRHKITKRGQNVTFRCDPISEHNRLYWYRQTLGQGPEFLTYFQNEAQLEKSRLLSDRFSAERPKGSFSTLEIQRTEQGDSAMYLCASGGWVQGGYTEAFFGQGTRLTVV.

A word on this clonotype: A junction boundary mismatches the germline segment, possibly from a read error. The chain employs TRBV2 and TRBJ1-4; D is unclear. The CDR3 spans 14 residues. Germline-derived CDR1 and CDR2 are SNHLY and FYNNEI. CDR3 nucleotide sequence: TGTGTCAGCAGCATTTTCAGCACTAATGAAAAACTGTTTTTT. This encodes CVSSIFSTNEKLFF.

This clonotype was picked up a small number of times. V usage is TRBV7-3 and J usage is TRBJ1-1; D not certain. The V end was cut by 5 bases, the J end by 7 bases, with 14 bases between. The CDR3 covers 13 residues. Germline CDR1 reads SGHTA; CDR2 reads FQGTGA. The CDR3 here is CASSLSPLGEAFF. The CDR3 bases are TGTGCCAGCAGCCTCAGCCCCTTGGGTGAAGCTTTCTTT.

This clonotype showed up many times. The V and J genes are TRBV28 and TRBJ2-7; TRBD2 matches 9 bases. V shed 5 bases and J 5 bases; nucleotides not matched to a gene: 13. The CDR3 contains 16 residues. In germline, CDR1 is MDHEN, CDR2 SYDVKM. The CDR3 region has the DNA TGTGCCAGCAGTCCCCCGGGCGGGAGGGCCCGGAACGAGCAGTACTTC. Amino acids: CASSPPGGRARNEQYF.

This clonotype has ten or more counts. This chain connects TRBV7-9 to TRBJ2-5, with D perhaps given as TRBD1 or TRBD2 (5 bases each). Germline CDR1 SEHNR, CDR2 FQNEAQ (reference sequence). The CDR3 spans 17 residues. Trimming left V 5 bases short and J 1 base short, with 20 bases between. CDR3 sequence (DNA): TGTGCCAGCAGCCCTCTCCCTTTGGGGGTAGCCCAAGAGACCCAGTACTTC. It specifies CASSPLPLGVAQETQYF. The variable domain in full, with the rest retrieved from reference TRBV7-9 and TRBJ2-5, is DTGVSQNPRHKITKRGQNVTFRCDPISEHNRLYWYRQTLGQGPEFLTYFQNEAQLEKSRLLSDRFSAERPKGSFSTLEIQRTEQGDSAMYLCASSPLPLGVAQETQYFGPGTRLLVL.

This clonotype was recorded many times. This chain joins TRBV19 and TRBJ1-1; D is unclear. The germline V gene encodes CDR1 LNHDA and CDR2 SQIVND (reference sequence). The CDR3 is made up of 13 amino acids. V was trimmed by 7 bases and J by 5 bases, leaving 14 bases between them. The CDR3: CASNRALGTEAFF. CDR3 DNA: TGTGCCAGTAACCGGGCCCTAGGAACTGAAGCTTTCTTT.

This clonotype was seen many times. This chain uses TRBV30 with TRBJ1-1, with D unclear. Germline-derived CDR1 and CDR2 are GTSNPN and SVGIG (reference sequence). V was pared by 0 bases and J by 2 bases, with 7 bases between. The length of the CDR3 is 13 residues. CDR3 in amino acids: CAWSVDVNTEAFF. CDR3 nucleotide sequence: TGTGCCTGGAGTGTGGATGTTAACACTGAAGCTTTCTTT.

The J gene is TRBJ2-3, the V gene TRBV19; either TRBD1 or TRBD2 may fit D (5 bases each). The germline V gene has CDR1 LNHDA and CDR2 SQIVND (reference sequence). The CDR3 is made up of 15 amino acids. Trimming left V 7 bases short and J 4 bases short, with 18 bases between. This CDR3 reads CASNSAGMRADTQYF. The DNA for the CDR3 is TGTGCCAGTAACTCAGCAGGGATGAGGGCAGATACGCAGTATTTT.

This clonotype was picked up many times. In nucleotides, the CDR3 is TGTGCCAGCACCCTAATTCCGGGACAGGGGTCTAGCACAGATACGCAGTATTTT. It is translated as CASTLIPGQGSSTDTQYF. The chain links TRBV28 to TRBJ2-3; TRBD1 matches at 10 bases. This CDR3 contains 18 residues. V was clipped by 7 bases and J by 0 bases; unmatched bases: 13. Germline V gene lookup returns CDR1 MDHEN and CDR2 SYDVKM.

This clonotype was observed at least ten times. The chain couples TRBV28 to TRBJ1-2; 7 nucleotides agree with TRBD1. Germline-derived CDR1 and CDR2 are MDHEN and SYDVKM. Losses at the gene ends were 6 bases for V and 4 bases for J; bases not matched to a gene: 8. The CDR3 is made up of 14 amino acids. The CDR3 reads CASSWTGKIYGYTF. The CDR3 coding sequence is TGTGCCAGCAGCTGGACAGGAAAGATCTATGGCTACACCTTC.

This clonotype occurred many times. The chain links TRBV30 to TRBJ2-4, with D unclear. CDR1 is GTSNPN, CDR2 SVGIG, per germline (reference sequence). CDR3 length: 13 amino acids. Trimming removed 0 bases at V and 7 bases at J, with 10 bases between. The CDR3 DNA is TGTGCCTGGAGTGTGGGCGAAAGTAACATTCAGTACTTC. Amino acids: CAWSVGESNIQYF.

This clonotype appeared once. V and J are TRBV20-1 and TRBJ1-1, with unresolved D. V lost 6 bases to trimming and J lost 3 bases, with 14 bases between them. The CDR3 is 13 amino acids. Germline loops: CDR1 DFQATT, CDR2 SNEGSKA (reference sequence). CDR3 in DNA: TGCAGTGCCCGAGGTGAGTGGGACACTGAAGCTTTCTTT. This sequence encodes CSARGEWDTEAFF.

The table lists this clonotype with many counts. The rearrangement uses TRBV30 and TRBJ2-1; no reliable D call. There are 11 residues in the CDR3. From germline, CDR1 is GTSNPN and CDR2 SVGIG (reference sequence). Trimming removed 0 bases at V and 7 bases at J, with 4 bases between. DNA of the CDR3: TGTGCCTGGAGTGTGTTAAATGAGCAGTTCTTC. Translation: CAWSVLNEQFF.

This clonotype was seen a few times. V usage is TRBV12-3 or TRBV12-4 and J usage is TRBJ1-5; no clear D. V was cut by 5 bases and J by 10 bases, with 12 bases left in between. This CDR3 is 12 amino acids long. CDR3 nucleotide sequence: TGTGCCAGCAGTCCCCTCGCCAGACCCCAGCATTTT. Amino acid sequence: CASSPLARPQHF.

The table lists this clonotype with many counts. The V and J genes are TRBV20-1 and TRBJ2-1, with unresolved D. Deletions cut 3 bases from V and 9 bases from J, with 12 bases between. Germline CDR1 reads DFQATT; CDR2 reads SNEGSKA (reference sequence). This CDR3 has 12 amino acids. In nucleotides, the CDR3 is TGCAGTGCTAGGGGTTTGTCGACTGAGCAGTTCTTC. Translating it yields CSARGLSTEQFF.

In this sample, this clonotype turned up many times. V gene TRBV24-1 combines with J gene TRBJ2-1, with 9 positions matching TRBD1. This CDR3 is built from 16 residues. The V gene end was trimmed by 0 bases and the J gene end by 15 bases; junction bases not matched to a gene: 14. Germline CDR1 is KGHDR and CDR2 is SFDVKD. This chain's CDR3 is CATSDLEGGPGQGMFF. CDR3 DNA sequence: TGTGCCACCAGTGATTTGGAAGGGGGGCCCGGACAGGGGATGTTCTTC.

This clonotype was observed at least ten times. The chain carries TRBV27 and TRBJ1-5; 8 bases are a match to TRBD1. The trim removed 7 bases at V and 5 bases at J, leaving 7 bases unmatched. CDR3 size: 14 residues. Germline V gene lookup returns CDR1 MNHEY and CDR2 SMNVEV (reference sequence). The DNA of the CDR3 is TGTGCCAGCACCCCGACAGGGGTGGATCAGCCCCAGCATTTT. Its translation: CASTPTGVDQPQHF.

The chain is built from TRBV28 and TRBJ2-1; D is tentatively TRBD1 or TRBD2 (5 bases each). Germline CDR1 MDHEN, CDR2 SYDVKM. The CDR3 runs to 15 residues. V was trimmed by 6 bases and J by 2 bases, leaving 14 bases between them. The CDR3 protein is CASRNSGGTYNEQFF. In DNA form, the CDR3 reads TGTGCCAGCAGAAACTCTGGGGGTACCTACAATGAGCAGTTCTTC.

Ten or more counts support this clonotype. The chain has TRBV5-1 and TRBJ2-3, with 7 bases aligning to TRBD2. Germline V gene data show CDR1 as SGHRS and CDR2 as YFSETQ. J gave up 1 base and V 2 bases, and 19 bases lay outside the gene matches. The CDR3 totals 20 residues. CDR3 amino acids: CASSFTSSAGLVIGTDTQYF. CDR3 coding DNA: TGCGCCAGCAGCTTCACTAGCTCAGCGGGATTAGTCATCGGCACAGATACGCAGTATTTT.

The J gene is TRBJ1-5, the V gene TRBV18, with D tentatively TRBD1 (5 bases). V lost 2 bases to trimming and J lost 4 bases, with 9 bases between them. There are 14 residues in the CDR3. Germline-derived CDR1 and CDR2 are KGHSH and LQKENI. CDR3 in DNA: TGTGCCAGCTCACCAAGTCGACAGAATCAGCCCCAGCATTTT. Amino acid sequence: CASSPSRQNQPQHF.

This chain joins TRBV3-1 and TRBJ2-2; D ambiguous. The V end lost 6 bases, the J end lost 8 bases, and 7 bases lay between the germline ends. Looked up from germline, CDR1 is LGHDT and CDR2 is YNNKEL (reference sequence). The CDR3 loop spans 11 amino acids. The CDR3 reads CASRGRGELFF. The CDR3 bases are TGTGCCAGCAGGGGTAGGGGGGAGCTGTTTTTT.

With respect to this clonotype: In this CDR3 the conserved last residue, phenylalanine or tryptophan, is missing, so a read error is likely. The rearrangement joins TRBV10-2 to TRBJ2-1; 8 nucleotides agree with TRBD2. Looked up from germline, CDR1 is WSHSY and CDR2 is SAAADI. The CDR3 covers 15 residues. Unmatched junction bases numbered 3, after V lost 5 bases and J lost 0 bases. CDR3 nucleotide sequence: TGCGCCAGCAGTAACCTAGCGGGCTCCTACAATGAGCAGTTCCTC. It encodes CASSNLAGSYNEQFL.

Ten or more counts support this clonotype. The chain is built from TRBV28 and TRBJ2-7; D remains unclear. V lost 4 bases to trimming and J lost 2 bases, with 15 bases between them. The CDR3 is 15 residues long. Germline loops: CDR1 MDHEN, CDR2 SYDVKM. Written as DNA, the CDR3 is TGTGCCAGCAGTTCTCCCGCGCGGACGGCCTACGAGCAGTACTTC. Amino acid sequence: CASSSPARTAYEQYF.

At least ten counts were recorded for this clonotype. V usage is TRBV20-1 and J usage is TRBJ1-1; no definite D call. V lost 0 bases and J lost 3, with 17 bases in between. Germline lookup yields CDR1 DFQATT and CDR2 SNEGSKA (reference sequence). There are 16 residues in the CDR3. The CDR3 DNA follows: TGCAGTGCTAGAGACGGTGGGTCTTCGGCCGACACTGAAGCTTTCTTT. Translated: CSARDGGSSADTEAFF.

The table lists this clonotype with many counts. The rearrangement joins TRBV7-6 to TRBJ2-7; the D gene is possibly TRBD2 (6 bases). With 6 bases removed from V and 0 bases from J, the gap between germline ends came to 21 bases. The germline gives CDR1 SGHVS, CDR2 FNYEAQ. This CDR3 is 17 amino acids long. The CDR3 here is CASRQDGRPGPSYEQYF. The CDR3 coding sequence is TGTGCCAGCAGACAGGATGGGAGGCCAGGTCCCTCCTACGAGCAGTACTTC. Full variable domain (outside the CDR3, taken from reference TRBV7-6 and TRBJ2-7): GAGVSQSPRYKVTKRGQDVALRCDPISGHVSLYWYRQALGQGPEFLTYFNYEAQQDKSGLPNDRFSAERPEGSISTLTIQRTEQRDSAMYRCASRQDGRPGPSYEQYFGPGTRLTVT.

The sample holds a few counts of this clonotype. The chain carries TRBV6-5 and TRBJ1-1; D uncertain. The germline V gene encodes CDR1 MNHEY and CDR2 SVGAGI. V was trimmed by 0 bases and J by 0 bases, leaving 8 bases between them. The CDR3 consists of 15 residues. The CDR3 coding sequence is TGTGCCAGCAGTTACTCGCCGGTGCTGAACACTGAAGCTTTCTTT. Translated, it gives CASSYSPVLNTEAFF.